The next 4 T cell receptor beta chains were all read from a single sample in a study of cytomegalovirus exposure and HLA in healthy donors. Amplification used 60 Vbeta primers and 13 Jbeta primers. Some clones are missing from TCRdb's copy, which holds only in-frame ones; the method was immunoSEQ multiplex PCR. The sample holds roughly 150,000 clones, 85% seen once. The sequencing sample was made of PBMCs. The receptor source for this set is a woman under 30 in good health and CMV-seronegative.

This chain connects TRBV29-1 to TRBJ2-3; 8 nucleotides agree with TRBD2. Germline V gene sequence: CDR1 SQVTM, CDR2 ANQGSEA. The CDR3 totals 18 residues. V trimming: 6 bases; J trimming: 2 bases; junction bases outside the gene matches: 19. The CDR3 region has the DNA TGCAGCGTCAATGATGTGCTGTCAGCGGGGGCCTTCACAGATACGCAGTATTTT. Amino acid sequence: CSVNDVLSAGAFTDTQYF.

V usage is TRBV19 and J usage is TRBJ1-4, with D unclear. CDR1 is LNHDA, CDR2 SQIVND, per germline (reference sequence). Trimming took off 4 bases at V and 4 bases at J, with 10 bases between the two ends. The CDR3 totals 14 residues. The CDR3 protein is CASSTQFFNEKLFF. For the CDR3, the DNA is TGTGCCAGTAGTACACAGTTCTTTAATGAAAAACTGTTTTTT.

The J gene is TRBJ2-5, the V gene TRBV15; the D gene is possibly TRBD1 (6 bases). The CDR3 has 17 residues. Germline assignment: CDR1 LNHNV and CDR2 YYDKDF (reference sequence). The V end lost 0 bases, the J end lost 3 bases, and 17 bases lay between the germline ends. In nucleotides, the CDR3 is TGTGCCACCAGCAGAGATATCCGGACAGACGGGGAAGAGACCCAGTACTTC. Translated, it gives CATSRDIRTDGEETQYF.

V is TRBV6-5 and J is TRBJ2-2, with 9 positions matching TRBD1. Germline CDR1 and CDR2: MNHEY and SVGAGI. The CDR3 sequence is 15 residues long. Trimming at V came to 6 bases and at J to 4 bases, leaving 6 bases not matched to a gene. The CDR3 region has the DNA TGTGCCAGCAGAACTACAGGGGGCATCACCGGGGAGCTGTTTTTT. Amino acid sequence: CASRTTGGITGELFF.